These 20 T cell receptor beta chains share one sample of origin, sequenced in a study of blood T cell dynamics during melanoma immunotherapy. The repertoire was sequenced with immunoSEQ multiplex PCR; TCRdb's copy has only in-frame clones and lacks some. The sample includes around 12,000 clones, about 88% of them seen just once. Time point described: week 3, after first cycle of checkpoint inhibitor. Sequenced here: blood, sampled from a patient treated with checkpoint blockade. The receptors come from a human donor with melanoma.

This clone appeared a single time. The J gene is TRBJ2-5, the V gene TRBV7-2; D might be TRBD2 (6 bases). This CDR3 contains 15 residues. Trimming took off 2 bases at V and 5 bases at J, with 15 bases between the two ends. Germline V gene lookup returns CDR1 SGHTA and CDR2 FQGNSA. The CDR3 coding sequence is TGTGCCAGCAGCTTAAGTAGCGGCCAAAGGGAGACCCAGTACTTC. Translated, it gives CASSLSSGQRETQYF. The full variable domain, with the rest looked up from reference TRBV7-2 and TRBJ2-5, is GAGVSQSPSNKVTEKGKDVELRCDPISGHTALYWYRQSLGQGLEFLIYFQGNSAPDKSGLPSDRFSAERTGGSVSTLTIQRTQQEDSAVYLCASSLSSGQRETQYFGPGTRLLVL.

A single count supports this clone. This sequence joins TRBV20-1 and TRBJ1-4, with D perhaps TRBD1 (6 bases). CDR3 length equals 11 residues. The V gene lost 8 bases and the J gene lost 8 bases, with 12 bases spanning the gap. CDR1 is DFQATT and CDR2 is SNEGSKA in the germline V gene (reference sequence). The CDR3 DNA reads TGCAGTCCCAGGGGTGGGGAAAAACTGTTTTTT. Protein: CSPRGGEKLFF.

The genes are TRBV6-5 and TRBJ1-2; D is perhaps TRBD1 (6 bases). V lost 0 bases to trimming and J lost 2 bases, with 10 bases between them. Germline CDR1 is MNHEY and CDR2 is SVGAGI. CDR3 length equals 15 residues. Written as DNA, the CDR3 is TGTGCCAGCAGTTACTCACAGGGTATAAACTATGGCTACACCTTC. Its translation: CASSYSQGINYGYTF.

This clone is a singleton in its sample. The chain's CDR3 is CASSLITGGGEKLFF. The CDR3 DNA reads TGTGCCAGCAGCTTAATTACAGGGGGCGGTGAAAAACTGTTTTTT. This chain uses TRBV7-2 with TRBJ1-4; 9 bases are shared with TRBD1. There are 15 residues in the CDR3. V trimming: 2 bases; J trimming: 7 bases; junction bases outside the gene matches: 5. The V gene's germline CDR1 is SGHTA and CDR2 FQGNSA.

The chain links TRBV4-2 to TRBJ1-6; 10 nucleotides agree with TRBD1. The trim removed 2 bases at V and 0 bases at J, leaving 7 bases unmatched. The germline V gene has CDR1 LGHNA and CDR2 YNFKEQ. The CDR3 runs 19 residues. DNA for the CDR3: TGTGCCAGCAGCCAAACTCCGGGACAGGGGAGCTCCTATAATTCACCCCTCCACTTT. Protein sequence: CASSQTPGQGSSYNSPLHF.

The sample holds a few counts of this clone. The chain uses TRBV7-2 and TRBJ1-2, with D possibly being TRBD1 (5 bases). Trimming shortened V by 4 bases and J by 5 bases, and 11 bases separated the two germline ends. This CDR3 has 13 residues. Germline-derived CDR1 and CDR2 are SGHTA and FQGNSA. The CDR3 loop reads CASSSTVGYGYTF. The CDR3 nucleotides read TGTGCCAGCAGCTCGACAGTCGGGTATGGCTACACCTTC.

The chain has TRBV7-9 and TRBJ2-1; 9 bases match TRBD2. CDR1 and CDR2 (germline): SEHNR, FQNEAQ (reference sequence). CDR3 length equals 16 residues. The J segment lost 3 bases and the V segment lost 4 bases, leaving 7 bases of the junction unmatched. CDR3 sequence: CASSYFSGGNYNEQFF. The CDR3 nucleotides are TGTGCCAGCAGCTACTTCAGCGGGGGGAACTACAATGAGCAGTTCTTC.

This chain links TRBV30 with TRBJ2-1; TRBD1 agrees at 8 bases. Germline CDR1 is GTSNPN and CDR2 is SVGIG (reference sequence). The CDR3 consists of 12 residues. After removal of 0 bases from V and 15 bases from J, the junction contained 7 bases not matched to a gene. CDR3 sequence: CAWSVLGTGTFF. DNA of the CDR3: TGTGCCTGGAGTGTACTCGGGACAGGAACGTTCTTC.

The rearrangement joins TRBV19 to TRBJ1-2, with D tentatively TRBD1 (5 bases). The CDR3 sequence is 15 residues long. Germline values: CDR1 LNHDA, CDR2 SQIVND (reference sequence). V lost 5 bases to trimming and J lost 0 bases, with 13 bases between them. The CDR3 nucleotides read TGTGCCAGTAGTCCCAGACAGAATACTAACTATGGCTACACCTTC. This sequence encodes CASSPRQNTNYGYTF.

This clone was picked up a small number of times. Here the CDR3 reads CASSLPQTWMTEAFF. CDR3 coding DNA: TGTGCCAGCAGCTTGCCCCAAACATGGATGACTGAAGCTTTCTTT. The V and J genes are TRBV5-6 and TRBJ1-1; D remains ambiguous. V was cut by 1 base and J by 5 bases, with 15 bases left in between. Per the germline V gene, CDR1 is SGHDT and CDR2 is YYEEEE. CDR3 length: 15 residues. Variable domain in full (rest from reference TRBV5-6 and TRBJ1-1): DAGVTQSPTHLIKTRGQQVTLRCSPKSGHDTVSWYQQALGQGPQFIFQYYEEEERQRGNFPDRFSGHQFPNYSSELNVNALLLGDSALYLCASSLPQTWMTEAFFGQGTRLTVV.

A few counts support this clone. The chain is built from TRBV14 and TRBJ1-1; D unresolved. Trimming shortened V by 1 base and J by 0 bases, and 9 bases separated the two germline ends. The CDR3 covers 15 residues. From germline, CDR1 is SGHDN and CDR2 FVKESK. The CDR3 is CASSQVGGLNTEAFF. The CDR3, as DNA: TGTGCCAGCAGCCAAGTTGGAGGATTGAACACTGAAGCTTTCTTT.

This clone showed up just a few times. The chain combines TRBV18 with TRBJ1-4; TRBD1 aligns across 7 bases. Trimming took 6 bases from V and 5 from J; bases not matched to a gene: 9. The CDR3 length is 15 residues. Germline V gene lookup returns CDR1 KGHSH and CDR2 LQKENI. This chain's CDR3 is CASSPSVRGNEKLFF. CDR3 bases: TGTGCCAGCTCCCCGAGTGTCAGGGGGAATGAAAAACTGTTTTTT.

Only a few counts were recorded for this clone. The rearrangement joins TRBV7-3 to TRBJ2-1; D ambiguous. Trimming pared 7 bases from V and 2 bases from J, leaving 15 bases between. Germline V gene data show CDR1 as SGHTA and CDR2 as FQGTGA. This CDR3 is built from 15 residues. The CDR3 region has the DNA TGTGCCAGCACCCCGGGTCCAGAAACCTACAATGAGCAGTTCTTC. It encodes CASTPGPETYNEQFF.

This chain connects TRBV6-5 to TRBJ1-2; 9 nucleotides match TRBD1. Per germline, CDR1 MNHEY and CDR2 SVGAGI. The CDR3 is 13 amino acids. The trim removed 6 bases at V and 4 bases at J, leaving 3 bases unmatched. This CDR3 is CASRPTGGYGYTF. DNA for the CDR3: TGTGCCAGCAGACCGACAGGGGGCTATGGCTACACCTTC.

The V and J genes are TRBV9 and TRBJ2-1; 9 bases line up with TRBD2. The V gene's germline CDR1 is SGDLS and CDR2 YYNGEE. The V segment lost 5 bases and the J segment 10 bases; nucleotides outside the gene matches: 16. This CDR3 is 16 amino acids long. The CDR3 sequence: CASSGAAGGRLGEQFF. The CDR3 DNA follows: TGTGCCAGCAGTGGGGCCGCGGGGGGGCGATTGGGAGAGCAGTTCTTC.

The V gene is TRBV27, the J gene TRBJ2-7, with D possibly TRBD1 on 5 matching bases. Germline-derived CDR1 and CDR2 are MNHEY and SMNVEV (reference sequence). V was trimmed by 10 bases and J by 3 bases, leaving 19 bases between them. CDR3 length equals 14 residues. The CDR3 here is CAISRAGLGYEQYF. CDR3 coding DNA: TGTGCCATTTCCAGGGCAGGGCTAGGCTACGAGCAGTACTTC.

The J gene is TRBJ1-4, the V gene TRBV5-8; 7 bases align to TRBD1. This CDR3 contains 14 residues. Germline V CDR1 and CDR2: SGHTS, YDEGEE. The ends lost 5 bases at V and 8 bases at J; junction bases unmatched: 9. CDR3 region: CASSTGEAGEKLFF. CDR3 sequence (DNA): TGTGCCAGCAGTACAGGGGAGGCCGGGGAAAAACTGTTTTTT.

The V gene is TRBV9, the J gene TRBJ2-2; D is undetermined. The length of the CDR3 is 16 residues. With 1 base removed from V and 0 bases from J, the gap between germline ends came to 10 bases. Germline CDR1 and CDR2: SGDLS and YYNGEE. This CDR3 reads CASSVLPTPNTGELFF. CDR3 nucleotides: TGTGCCAGCAGCGTACTACCAACCCCGAACACCGGGGAGCTGTTTTTT.

In this sample, this clone turned up a few times. The chain is built from TRBV2 and TRBJ2-5; 9 nucleotides align to TRBD2. Germline values: CDR1 SNHLY, CDR2 FYNNEI. CDR3 length equals 15 residues. V shed 6 bases, J shed 2 bases, and the junction held 7 bases outside the gene matches. CDR3 nucleotides: TGTGCCAGCAGGGGGGGCCTAGCGGGGCAAGAGACCCAGTACTTC. This sequence encodes CASRGGLAGQETQYF.

The chain employs TRBV30 and TRBJ2-3; 10 positions agree with TRBD2. The CDR3 runs 14 residues. The V and J ends lost 4 bases and 4 bases, in that order; junction bases with no gene match: 5. CDR1 and CDR2 from the germline V gene are GTSNPN and SVGIG (reference sequence). As DNA, the CDR3 is TGTGCCTGGAAAAGCGGGGGGGCCTCAGATACGCAGTATTTT. This encodes CAWKSGGASDTQYF.